These 2 T cell receptor beta chains were sequenced from one sample in a study of long-term antiretroviral therapy in people with HIV. With survey level as its setting, the immunoSEQ assay was v3.0. Produced via immunoSEQ multiplex PCR; TCRdb's table is partial and in-frame only. The table has approximately 20,000 clones, 70% to 80% seen once. Source: unsorted PBMCs, taken 4.1 years after starting antiretroviral therapy. These receptors were collected from a woman aged 35 to 49 with HIV.

This chain links TRBV13 with TRBJ2-1, with D possibly being TRBD1 (6 bases). Germline CDR1 is PRHDT and CDR2 is FYEKMQ (reference sequence). Between the trimmed V and J ends, which lost 5 bases and 7 bases, there was a span of 21 bases. CDR3 length equals 16 residues. The CDR3 bases are TGTGCCAGCAGCCACCTAGGGGGAGCCAGGGAGAATGAGCAGTTCTTC. It yields the protein CASSHLGGARENEQFF.

This chain links TRBV4-1 with TRBJ1-1, with D possibly being TRBD1 (6 bases). The V gene lost 4 bases and the J gene lost 4 bases, with 16 bases spanning the gap. Germline lookup yields CDR1 MGHRA and CDR2 YSYEKL. There are 15 residues in the CDR3. The CDR3 protein is CASSPWGGAGTEAFF. The CDR3 region has the DNA TGCGCCAGCAGCCCCTGGGGGGGGGCGGGCACTGAAGCTTTCTTT.